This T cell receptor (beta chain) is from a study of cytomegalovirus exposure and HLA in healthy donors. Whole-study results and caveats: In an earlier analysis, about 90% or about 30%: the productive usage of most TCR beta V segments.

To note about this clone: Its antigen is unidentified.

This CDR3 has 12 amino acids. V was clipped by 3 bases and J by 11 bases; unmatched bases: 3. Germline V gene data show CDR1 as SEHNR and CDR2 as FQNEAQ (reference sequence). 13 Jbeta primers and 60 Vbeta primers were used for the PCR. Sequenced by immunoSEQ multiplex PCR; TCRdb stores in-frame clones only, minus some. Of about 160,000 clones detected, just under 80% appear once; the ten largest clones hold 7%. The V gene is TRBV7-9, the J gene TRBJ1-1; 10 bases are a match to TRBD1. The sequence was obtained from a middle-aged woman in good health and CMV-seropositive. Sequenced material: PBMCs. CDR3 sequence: CASSFGTGVAFF. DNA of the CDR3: TGTGCCAGCAGCTTCGGGACAGGGGTCGCTTTCTTT.